Listed below are T cell receptor beta chains from one sample, sequenced in a study of shared T cell receptors in the human thymus. Sequencing was performed with immunoSEQ multiplex PCR; in TCRdb, only in-frame clones are kept and a portion is missing. The data show about 660,000 clones, with roughly 90% seen just once and roughly 0.0097% held by the top ten. These data are also associated with another study on human thymus T cells.

Sequenced material: thymocytes. These receptors all come from a boy less than two years old with a congenital heart defect. The CDR3 runs from the conserved cysteine through the conserved F or W. D genes are given only for firm matches. Rows give clone size only sometimes, using once, few, many, or a class for an expanded clone.

NA	NA	TRBV20-1	TRBJ2-2	CSACRAGELFF	TGCAGTGCTTGCAGGGCCGGGGAGCTGTTTTTT
NA	NA	TRBV9	TRBJ2-3	CASSVDPGISDTQYF	TGTGCCAGCAGCGTAGATCCGGGAATCTCAGATACGCAGTATTTT
TRBD2	NA	TRBV10-3	TRBJ2-7	CAISERDYPTYEQYF	TGTGCCATCAGTGAACGGGACTACCCTACCTACGAGCAGTACTTC
NA	NA	TRBV29-1	TRBJ2-3	CSGGSGADTQYF	TGCAGCGGGGGGTCGGGGGCAGATACGCAGTATTTT
NA	NA	TRBV19	TRBJ1-5	CASSIQFGRGASNQPQHF	TGTGCCAGTAGTATACAGTTTGGTCGGGGGGCTAGCAATCAGCCCCAGCATTTT
TRBD2	NA	TRBV27	TRBJ2-2	CASSPPTSGRAPGELFF	TGTGCCAGCAGTCCCCCGACTAGCGGGAGGGCCCCCGGGGAGCTGTTTTTT
TRBD1	NA	TRBV27	TRBJ2-7	CASSFRQGAPYEQYF	TGTGCCAGCAGTTTTCGACAGGGGGCTCCCTACGAGCAGTACTTC
NA	NA	TRBV6-5	TRBJ2-2	CASSYSVSTGELFF	TGTGCCAGCAGTTACTCAGTCAGTACCGGGGAGCTGTTTTTT
NA	NA	TRBV21-1	TRBJ2-7	CASSRGGSGRASFF	TGTGCCAGCAGTCGTGGAGGCAGCGGGAGGGCCTCCTTCTTC
TRBD1	NA	TRBV19	TRBJ1-5	CASSQRTGTGNQPQHF	TGTGCCAGTAGCCAACGGACAGGGACGGGCAATCAGCCCCAGCATTTT
TRBD1	NA	TRBV4-1	TRBJ2-2	CASSQRGTGNTGELFF	TGCGCCAGCAGCCAAAGGGGGACAGGGAACACCGGGGAGCTGTTTTTT
NA	NA	TRBV11-2	TRBJ2-1	CASRPSRSIPFNEQFF	TGTGCCAGCAGACCGTCTAGAAGCATTCCCTTCAATGAGCAGTTCTTC
NA	NA	TRBV12-2	TRBJ2-3	CASRFPVSGRGTDTQYF	TGTGCAAGTCGCTTCCCGGTTAGCGGGAGAGGAACAGATACGCAGTATTTT
TRBD2	NA	TRBV30	TRBJ2-7	CAWSVRPWRECYEQYF	TGTGCCTGGAGTGTACGGCCGTGGCGGGAGTGCTACGAGCAGTACTTC
TRBD2	NA	TRBV2	TRBJ2-1	CASSETPLAPSSYNEQFF	TGTGCCAGCAGTGAAACTCCACTAGCGCCAAGCTCCTACAATGAGCAGTTCTTC
NA	NA	TRBV27	TRBJ2-1	CASSWFRVDNEQFF	TGTGCCAGCAGTTGGTTCAGGGTTGACAATGAGCAGTTCTTC
NA	NA	TRBV7-2	TRBJ2-4	CASSLFPPGVGIQYF	TGTGCCAGCAGCTTATTTCCGCCAGGGGTGGGCATTCAGTACTTC
NA	NA	TRBV6-5	TRBJ2-7	CASREGRGKREQYF	TGTGCCAGCCGAGAAGGACGAGGGAAGCGCGAGCAGTACTTC
NA	once	TRBV6-1	TRBJ2-3	CASSEALRQTTDTQYF	TGTGCCAGCAGTGAAGCGCTTCGGCAGACTACAGATACGCAGTATTTT
TRBD2	NA	TRBV30	TRBJ2-7	CAWSVAGGPTYEQYF	TGTGCCTGGAGCGTAGCGGGAGGGCCTACCTACGAGCAGTACTTC
TRBD2	NA	TRBV5-4	TRBJ2-1	CASSAGTSGRGNEQFF	TGTGCCAGCAGCGCCGGGACTAGCGGGAGGGGGAATGAGCAGTTCTTC
TRBD2	NA	TRBV5-6	TRBJ2-1	CASSLLAGVVEQFF	TGTGCCAGCAGCCTTTTAGCGGGAGTAGTTGAGCAGTTCTTC
NA	NA	TRBV7-9	TRBJ2-7	CASSLLPGDIYEQYF	TGTGCCAGCAGCTTACTCCCAGGGGATATTTACGAGCAGTACTTC
TRBD1	once	TRBV28	TRBJ1-2	CASTLLVSDRGLNYGYTF	TGTGCCAGCACCCTGCTCGTTTCGGACAGGGGGCTTAACTATGGCTACACCTTC
TRBD2	NA	TRBV19	TRBJ2-3	CASSTIQEAGAAGRTQYF	TGTGCCAGTAGTACCATCCAAGAGGCGGGAGCGGCTGGTCGTACGCAGTATTTT
NA	NA	TRBV6-1	TRBJ2-7	CASSEAGSYEQYF	TGTGCCAGCAGTGAAGCCGGGAGCTACGAGCAGTACTTC
NA	NA	TRBV2	TRBJ2-7	CASSEARHRGGQYF	TGTGCCAGCAGTGAAGCGCGCCATCGAGGTGGGCAGTACTTC
TRBD1	NA	TRBV29-1	TRBJ2-5	CSVWTGQETQYF	TGCAGCGTGTGGACAGGCCAAGAGACCCAGTACTTC
NA	NA	TRBV27	TRBJ1-3	CASSLEGRGGNTIYF	TGTGCCAGCAGTTTAGAAGGTAGAGGTGGAAACACCATATATTTT
NA	once	TRBV18	TRBJ1-4	CASSPRATNEKLFF	TGTGCCAGCTCACCCCGGGCAACTAATGAAAAACTGTTTTTT
TRBD2	NA	TRBV5-1	TRBJ2-3	CASSLTPSGISTDTQYF	TGCGCCAGCAGCCTCACCCCTAGCGGGATATCCACAGATACGCAGTATTTT
NA	once	TRBV30	TRBJ2-1	CAWPGSEQFF	TGTGCCTGGCCGGGTTCAGAGCAGTTCTTC
TRBD1	NA	TRBV7-8	TRBJ2-6	CASSSGQVIPYSGANVLTF	TGTGCCAGCAGCTCGGGACAGGTTATCCCGTACTCTGGGGCCAACGTCCTGACTTTC
TRBD2	once	TRBV5-1	TRBJ2-1	CASSLGTSGVLLNEQFF	TGCGCCAGCAGCTTGGGGACTAGCGGGGTTTTATTGAATGAGCAGTTCTTC
TRBD2	NA	TRBV18	TRBJ2-7	CASSLGLADYEQYF	TGTGCCAGCTCACTAGGACTAGCGGATTACGAGCAGTACTTC
TRBD2	NA	TRBV13	TRBJ2-7	CASSFSPSGRLYEQYF	TGTGCCAGCAGCTTTTCCCCTAGCGGGAGGTTGTACGAGCAGTACTTC
TRBD1	once	TRBV5-5	TRBJ2-7	CASSSRTGEGEQYF	TGTGCCAGCAGCTCCCGGACAGGGGAGGGAGAGCAGTACTTC
TRBD2	NA	TRBV28	TRBJ2-7	CASSFRSWTSGSYEQYF	TGTGCCAGCAGTTTCCGCTCTTGGACTAGCGGGAGCTACGAGCAGTACTTC
NA	NA	TRBV7-9	TRBJ1-2	CASSLPYGYTF	TGTGCCAGCAGCTTACCGTATGGCTACACCTTC